This is a list of T cell receptor beta chains from one sample in a study of tumor-infiltrating lymphocytes in glioblastoma multiforme. TCRdb re-called the multiplex PCR reads through MiXCR, storing one row per CDR3 protein. The sample lists nearly 15,000 distinct CDR3 sequences, about 69% seen once, with approximately 40% in the top ten. Sequencing was carried out using brain tumor tissue. The receptors shown here come from a male donor with glioblastoma. Each CDR3 is given with its conserved first and last residue. D genes are given only for firm matches. A row's size may be missing; if present it is once, few, many or a size class.

J: TRBJ2-1
V: TRBV11-2
size: .
D: TRBD1
CDR3: CASSNLDRGFYNEQFF
DNA: TGTGCCAGCAGCAACCTGGACAGGGGCTTTTACAATGAGCAGTTCTTC

J: TRBJ1-1
V: TRBV6-5
size: .
D: .
CDR3: CVCSYSGQFTTEAFF
DNA: TGTGTCTGCAGTTACTCCGGACAGTTTACCACTGAGGCTTTCTTT

J: TRBJ2-3
V: TRBV20-1
size: .
D: .
CDR3: CSARDPLQGGPGDTQYF
DNA: TGCAGTGCTAGAGACCCTTTACAGGGTGGCCCAGGAGATACGCAGTATTTT

J: TRBJ2-7
V: TRBV4-1
size: few
D: .
CDR3: CASSATGMGTYEQYF
DNA: TGCGCCAGCAGCGCTACCGGGATGGGAACCTACGAGCAGTACTTC

J: TRBJ2-7
V: TRBV14
size: .
D: TRBD1
CDR3: CATRQGAVGYEQYF
DNA: TGTGCCACCAGACAGGGGGCTGTAGGCTACGAGCAGTATTTC

J: TRBJ1-1
V: TRBV11-2
size: .
D: TRBD1
CDR3: CACSLLQGVAFF
DNA: TGTGCCTGCAGTTTACTACAGGGGGTAGCTTTCTTT

J: TRBJ1-4
V: TRBV11-2
size: .
D: TRBD1
CDR3: CASSLGGTGEFEILCF
DNA: TGTGCCAGCAGCCTAGGCGGGACAGGGGAGTTTGAAATACTGTGTTTT

J: TRBJ2-1
V: TRBV20-1
size: large
D: .
CDR3: CSARGQGVSSYNEQFF
DNA: TGCAGTGCTAGAGGGCAGGGAGTAAGCTCCTACAATGAGCAGTTCTTC

J: TRBJ2-7
V: TRBV7-9
size: .
D: .
CDR3: CASSSAIGSPFF
DNA: TGTGCTAGCAGCTCCGCGATAGGGAGTCCTTTCTTC

J: TRBJ2-3
V: TRBV12-3/TRBV12-4
size: .
D: TRBD2
CDR3: CASSLELAGVRDPDTQYF
DNA: TGTGCCAGCAGTTTAGAACTAGCGGGGGTCAGGGATCCAGATACGCAGTATTTT

J: TRBJ2-1
V: TRBV11-2
size: .
D: .
CDR3: CANSLSSRNNEQFF
DNA: TGTGCCAACAGCTTATCTTCAAGAAACAATGAGCAGTTCTTC

J: TRBJ2-1
V: TRBV24-1
size: .
D: TRBD1
CDR3: CATSDSWGQAREQSF
DNA: TGTGCCACCAGTGATTCATGGGGACAGGCGCGTGAGCAGTCCTTC

J: TRBJ1-6
V: TRBV20-1
size: once
D: .
CDR3: CSARGRGTVNLPLRF
DNA: TGCAGTGCTAGAGGGCGGGGTACCGTGAATTTACCCCTCCGCTTT

J: TRBJ2-2
V: TRBV24-1
size: .
D: .
CDR3: CATSEVWPTNIGELFF
DNA: TGTGCCACCAGTGAGGTTTGGCCCACGAACATCGGGGAGCTGTTTTTT

J: TRBJ1-5
V: TRBV11-2
size: .
D: .
CDR3: CASSLAAGQPQHF
DNA: TGTGCCAGCAGCTTAGCGGCAGGCCAGCCCCAGCATTTT

J: TRBJ2-5
V: TRBV3-1
size: few
D: .
CDR3: CASSQQETQYF
DNA: TGTGCCAGCAGCCAACAAGAGACCCAGTACTTC

J: TRBJ1-1
V: TRBV12-3/TRBV12-4
size: .
D: TRBD1
CDR3: CASSLRSTGGRNTEAFF
DNA: TGTGCCAGCAGTTTGAGGAGCACAGGGGGGAGGAACACTGAAGCTTTCTTT

J: TRBJ1-1
V: TRBV5-8
size: .
D: .
CDR3: CASSFRADRVNTEAFF
DNA: TGTGCCAGCAGCTTTAGGGCTGATCGTGTGAACACTGAAGCTTTCTTT

J: TRBJ2-7
V: TRBV5-6
size: few
D: .
CDR3: CASWPTSGSLYEQYF
DNA: TGTGCCAGCTGGCCGACTAGTGGGAGTTTATACGAGCAGTACTTC

J: TRBJ2-7
V: TRBV6-2/TRBV6-3
size: .
D: .
CDR3: CASSYGGDYNEQYF
DNA: TGTGCTAGCAGTTATGGCGGGGATTACAACGAGCAGTACTTC

J: TRBJ2-1
V: TRBV7-9
size: .
D: TRBD2
CDR3: CASSKTSGAYNEQIF
DNA: TGTGCCAGCAGTAAGACTAGCGGGGCCTACAATGAGCAGATCTTC

J: TRBJ1-1
V: TRBV20-1
size: .
D: .
CDR3: CSVRDGGGLGSETFF
DNA: TGCAGTGTTAGAGATGGGGGGGGGCTTGGGTCTGAAACTTTCTTT

J: TRBJ2-5
V: TRBV11-2
size: once
D: .
CDR3: CASSLVLETQYF
DNA: TGTGCCAGCAGCTTAGTTCTGGAGACCCAGTACTTC

J: TRBJ1-5
V: TRBV5-1
size: .
D: .
CDR3: CASRPRGNQPQHF
DNA: TGCGCCAGCAGACCGAGGGGAAATCAGCCTCAGCATTTT

J: TRBJ1-1
V: TRBV11-2
size: many
D: .
CDR3: CASSLAGNTEAFF
DNA: TGTGCCAGCAGCTTAGCAGGGAACACTGAAGCTTTCTTT

J: TRBJ1-1
V: TRBV11-2
size: .
D: TRBD1
CDR3: CASSLGTGGYNTEAFF
DNA: TGTGCCAGCAGCTTAGGGACAGGGGGCTATAACACTGAAGCTTTCTTT

J: TRBJ2-2
V: TRBV7-3
size: many
D: .
CDR3: CASSLMNGELFF
DNA: TGTGCCAGCAGCCTTATGAACGGGGAGCTGTTTTTT

J: TRBJ2-1
V: TRBV11-2
size: hyperexpanded
D: .
CDR3: CASSLDRGNEQFF
DNA: TGTGCCAGCAGCTTAGATAGGGGGAATGAGCAGTTCTTC

J: TRBJ1-2
V: TRBV12-3/TRBV12-4
size: .
D: .
CDR3: CASSRSRDAGSYTF
DNA: TGTGCCAGCAGTAGAAGCCGGGACGCTGGAAGCTACACCTTC

J: TRBJ1-4
V: TRBV20-1
size: .
D: .
CDR3: CSAGDEGEKLFF
DNA: TGCAGTGCTGGAGACGAGGGTGAAAAACTGTTTTTT

J: TRBJ1-5
V: TRBV20-1
size: .
D: .
CDR3: CSAQEELGGNQPQHF
DNA: TGCAGTGCTCAGGAGGAGTTGGGGGGCAATCAGCCCCAGCATTTT

J: TRBJ2-7
V: TRBV6-5
size: .
D: .
CDR3: CAAWGLSSYEQYF
DNA: TGTGCCGCCTGGGGGTTGAGCTCCTACGAGCAGTACTTC

J: TRBJ2-7
V: TRBV11-3
size: .
D: .
CDR3: CASSLERVPTYEQYF
DNA: TGTGCCAGCAGCTTAGAAAGGGTACCCACCTACGAGCAGTACTTC

J: TRBJ2-1
V: TRBV10-3
size: .
D: TRBD2
CDR3: CAISDYSGRTYNEQFF
DNA: TGTGCCATCAGTGACTACAGCGGGAGGACTTACAATGAGCAGTTCTTC

J: TRBJ2-7
V: TRBV6-1
size: once
D: TRBD2
CDR3: CASSEEHPQYSGSNYEQYF
DNA: TGTGCCAGCAGTGAAGAACATCCCCAATATAGCGGGAGTAACTACGAGCAGTACTTC

J: TRBJ1-1
V: TRBV12-3/TRBV12-4
size: once
D: .
CDR3: CASSPWGGFTEAFF
DNA: TGTGCCAGCAGTCCTTGGGGGGGATTTACTGAAGCTTTCTTT

J: TRBJ2-4
V: TRBV20-1
size: .
D: TRBD2
CDR3: CSAIPGLRKNILYF
DNA: TGCAGTGCAATCCCGGGACTAAGAAAAAACATTCTGTACTTC

J: TRBJ2-6
V: TRBV6-1
size: .
D: .
CDR3: CASSLSEANVLTF
DNA: TGTGCCAGCAGTCTGAGTGAGGCCAACGTCCTGACTTTC

J: TRBJ1-6
V: TRBV29-1
size: .
D: TRBD1
CDR3: CSAARDREPPLHF
DNA: TGCAGCGCCGCCAGGGACAGAGAACCACCCCTCCACTTT

J: TRBJ2-1
V: TRBV20-1
size: .
D: .
CDR3: CSATARADNEQFF
DNA: TGCAGTGCCACGGCACGAGCGGACAATGAGCAGTTCTTC

J: TRBJ1-1
V: TRBV7-9
size: .
D: .
CDR3: CASSGGALVGTEAFF
DNA: TGTGCCAGCAGCGGCGGGGCCTTGGTTGGCACTGAAGCTTTCTTT

J: TRBJ2-1
V: TRBV24-1
size: .
D: .
CDR3: CATSEDSASSYYEQFF
DNA: TGTGCCACCAGTGAGGACAGTGCCTCATCCTACTATGAGCAGTTCTTC

J: TRBJ2-7
V: TRBV20-1
size: .
D: TRBD2
CDR3: CSARWEGVGYEQYF
DNA: TGCAGTGCTAGGTGGGAGGGAGTGGGCTACGAGCAGTACTTC

J: TRBJ1-2
V: TRBV20-1
size: .
D: .
CDR3: CSAGSTGGHDYGYTF
DNA: TGCAGTGCTGGCTCCACGGGGGGACATGATTATGGCTACACCTTC

J: TRBJ2-1
V: TRBV12-3/TRBV12-4
size: .
D: .
CDR3: CASSFAGNEQFF
DNA: TGTGCCAGCAGTTTTGCGGGGAATGAGCAGTTCTTC

J: TRBJ2-7
V: TRBV11-1
size: once
D: .
CDR3: CASSSTGGPYEQYF
DNA: TGTGCCAGCAGCTCTACCGGGGGTCCCTACGAGCAGTACTTC

J: TRBJ2-1
V: TRBV29-1
size: .
D: .
CDR3: CSALMEYEQFF
DNA: TGCAGCGCTCTGATGGAGTATGAGCAGTTCTTC

J: TRBJ2-7
V: TRBV13
size: once
D: TRBD1
CDR3: CASSLRGIMTGGYEQYF
DNA: TGTGCCAGCAGCTTAAGGGGGATAATGACAGGGGGCTACGAGCAGTACTTC

J: TRBJ1-1
V: TRBV20-1
size: .
D: .
CDR3: CSAVVGTAEAFF
DNA: TGCAGTGCAGTAGTCGGGACGGCTGAAGCTTTCTTT

J: TRBJ2-3
V: TRBV20-1
size: .
D: TRBD2
CDR3: CSASCPGLAGGPSSTDIQYF
DNA: TGCAGTGCTAGTTGCCCCGGACTAGCGGGAGGCCCGAGTAGCACAGATATTCAGTATTTT

J: TRBJ1-1
V: TRBV12-3/TRBV12-4
size: large
D: .
CDR3: CASSLSRGTEAFF
DNA: TGTGCCAGCAGTTTGAGCAGGGGAACTGAAGCTTTCTTT

J: TRBJ2-2
V: TRBV11-2
size: once
D: TRBD2
CDR3: CASRGMGAGVPRDLFF
DNA: TGTGCCAGCCGGGGGATGGGTGCGGGAGTCCCCCGGGACCTGTTTTTT

J: TRBJ2-3
V: TRBV12-5
size: .
D: TRBD1
CDR3: CVSGQQGDTQCF
DNA: TGTGTTAGTGGTCAACAGGGGGATACGCAGTGTTTT

J: TRBJ2-5
V: TRBV7-9
size: many
D: TRBD2
CDR3: CASSPAASSGRSQETQYF
DNA: TGTGCCAGCAGCCCAGCCGCCTCTAGCGGGAGATCCCAAGAGACCCAGTACTTC

J: TRBJ2-2
V: TRBV6-5
size: .
D: .
CDR3: CASSSGRFANTGELFF
DNA: TGTGCCAGCAGTTCTGGCAGGTTCGCGAACACCGGGGAGCTGTTTTTT